This T cell receptor (beta chain) was obtained from a study of neoadjuvant anti-PD-1 for oral cavity cancer. Across the whole study: Patients without progression got a fourth dose around day 43. Findings and limits, study-wide: Higher pretreatment blood Treg/Th17 ratios correlated with higher pretreatment blood and lower post-treatment tumor TCRbeta clonality.

The method was immunoSEQ multiplex PCR; TCRdb's version includes in-frame clones alone and lacks a portion of them. The profile shows 13,000 to 15,000 clones, about 70% of them singletons. Stage II-IVA oral cavity squamous cell carcinoma was new and untreated by systemic or radiation therapy. Regarding this clone: Its antigen is as yet unknown.

The V end lost 5 bases, the J end lost 7 bases, and 8 bases lay between the germline ends. Germline V gene data show CDR1 as SGHAT and CDR2 as FQNNGV. The CDR3 covers 11 residues. This specimen consisted of PBMCs, obtained before nivolumab (anti-PD-1) treatment. The chain recombines TRBV11-2 with TRBJ1-1; no firm D call. The source of this sequence is a person aged 40-85 years with oral cavity squamous cell carcinoma. The CDR3 loop is CASSPPSEAFF. In nucleotides, the CDR3 is TGTGCCAGCAGCCCCCCCAGTGAAGCTTTCTTT.